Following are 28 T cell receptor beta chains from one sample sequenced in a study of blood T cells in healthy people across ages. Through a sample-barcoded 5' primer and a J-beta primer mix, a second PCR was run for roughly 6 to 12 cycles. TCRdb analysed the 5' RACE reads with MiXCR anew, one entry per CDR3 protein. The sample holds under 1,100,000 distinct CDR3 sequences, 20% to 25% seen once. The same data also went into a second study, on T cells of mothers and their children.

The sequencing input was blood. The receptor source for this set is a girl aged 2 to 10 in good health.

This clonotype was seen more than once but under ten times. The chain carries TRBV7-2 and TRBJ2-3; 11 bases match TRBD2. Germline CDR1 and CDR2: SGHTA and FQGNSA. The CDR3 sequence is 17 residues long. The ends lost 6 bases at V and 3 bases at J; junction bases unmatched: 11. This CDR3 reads CASSSGTSGPRTDTQYF. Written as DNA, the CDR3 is TGTGCCAGCAGTTCCGGGACTAGCGGCCCCAGGACAGATACGCAGTATTTT.

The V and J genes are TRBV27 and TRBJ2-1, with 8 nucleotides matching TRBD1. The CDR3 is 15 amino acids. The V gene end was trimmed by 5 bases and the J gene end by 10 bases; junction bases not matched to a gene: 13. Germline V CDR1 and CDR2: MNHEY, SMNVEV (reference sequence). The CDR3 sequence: CASSIQYRQGSEQFF. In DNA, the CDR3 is TGTGCCAGCAGTATACAATATAGACAGGGGAGCGAGCAGTTCTTC.

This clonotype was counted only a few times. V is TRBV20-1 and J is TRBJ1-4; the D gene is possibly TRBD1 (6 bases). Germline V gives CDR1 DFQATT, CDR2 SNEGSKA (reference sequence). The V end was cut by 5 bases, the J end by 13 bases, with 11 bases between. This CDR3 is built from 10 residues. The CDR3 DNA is TGCAGTGCTCCACAGGGCGGACTGTTTTTT. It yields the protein CSAPQGGLFF.

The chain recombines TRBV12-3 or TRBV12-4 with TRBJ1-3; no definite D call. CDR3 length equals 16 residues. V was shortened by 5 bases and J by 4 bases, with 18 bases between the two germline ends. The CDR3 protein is CASSRKHVASGNTIYF. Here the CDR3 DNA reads TGTGCCAGCAGTCGTAAACACGTCGCATCGGGAAACACCATATATTTT.

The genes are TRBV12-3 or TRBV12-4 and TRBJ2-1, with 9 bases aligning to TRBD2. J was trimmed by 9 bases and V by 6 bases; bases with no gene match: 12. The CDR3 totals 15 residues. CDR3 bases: TGTGCCAGCAGCCGTAGCGTAGCGGGAGAACCTGAGCAGTTCTTC. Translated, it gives CASSRSVAGEPEQFF.

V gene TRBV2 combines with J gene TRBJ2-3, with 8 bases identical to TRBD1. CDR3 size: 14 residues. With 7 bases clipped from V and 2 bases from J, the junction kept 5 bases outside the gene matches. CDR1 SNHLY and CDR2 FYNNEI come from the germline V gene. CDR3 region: CASTRGLNTDTQYF. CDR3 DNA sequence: TGTGCCAGCACCAGGGGGCTTAACACAGATACGCAGTATTTT.

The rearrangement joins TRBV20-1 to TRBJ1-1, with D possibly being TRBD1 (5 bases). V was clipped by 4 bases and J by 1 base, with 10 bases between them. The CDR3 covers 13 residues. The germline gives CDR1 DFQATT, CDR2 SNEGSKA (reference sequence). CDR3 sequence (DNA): TGCAGTGCTAAGAGGGGAACGAACACTGAAGCTTTCTTT. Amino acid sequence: CSAKRGTNTEAFF.

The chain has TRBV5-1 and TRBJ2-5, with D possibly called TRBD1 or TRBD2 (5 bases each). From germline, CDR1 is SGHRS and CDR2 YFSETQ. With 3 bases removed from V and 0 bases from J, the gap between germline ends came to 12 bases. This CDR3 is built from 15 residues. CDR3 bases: TGCGCCAGCAGCTGGGGCGGGTCAAACCAAGAGACCCAGTACTTC. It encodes CASSWGGSNQETQYF.

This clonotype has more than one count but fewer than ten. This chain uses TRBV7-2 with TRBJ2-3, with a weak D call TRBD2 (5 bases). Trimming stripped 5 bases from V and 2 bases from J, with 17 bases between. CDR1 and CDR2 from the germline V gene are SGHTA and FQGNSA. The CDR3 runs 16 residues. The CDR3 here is CASSPHLSTITDTQYF. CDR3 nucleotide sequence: TGTGCCAGCAGCCCCCACCTATCGACTATCACAGATACGCAGTATTTT.

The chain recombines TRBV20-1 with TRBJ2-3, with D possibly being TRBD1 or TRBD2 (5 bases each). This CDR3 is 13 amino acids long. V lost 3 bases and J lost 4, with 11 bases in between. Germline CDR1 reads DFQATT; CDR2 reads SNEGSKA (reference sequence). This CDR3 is CSARIREPDTQYF. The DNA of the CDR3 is TGCAGTGCTAGGATCAGGGAGCCAGATACGCAGTATTTT.

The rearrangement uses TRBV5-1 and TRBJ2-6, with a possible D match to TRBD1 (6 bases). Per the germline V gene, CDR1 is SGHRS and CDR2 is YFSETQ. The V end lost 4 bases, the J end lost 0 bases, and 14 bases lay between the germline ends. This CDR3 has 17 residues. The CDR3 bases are TGCGCCAGCAGCCCCCAGGGGTCCAGCTCTGGGGCCAACGTCCTGACTTTC. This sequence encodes CASSPQGSSSGANVLTF.

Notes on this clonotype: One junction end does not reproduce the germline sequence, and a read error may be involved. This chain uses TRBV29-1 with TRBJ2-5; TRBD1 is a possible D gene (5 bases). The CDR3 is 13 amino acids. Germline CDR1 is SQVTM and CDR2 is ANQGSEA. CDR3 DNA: TGCAGCGTTGAAGTAGGGGCTGAGGAGACCCAGCACTTC. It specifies CSVEVGAEETQHF. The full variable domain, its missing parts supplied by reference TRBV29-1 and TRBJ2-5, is SAVISQKPSRDICQRGTSLTIQCQVDSQVTMMFWYRQQPGQSLTLIATANQGSEATYESGFVIDKFPISRPNLTFSTLTVSNMSPEDSSIYLCSVEVGAEETQHFGPGTRLLVL.

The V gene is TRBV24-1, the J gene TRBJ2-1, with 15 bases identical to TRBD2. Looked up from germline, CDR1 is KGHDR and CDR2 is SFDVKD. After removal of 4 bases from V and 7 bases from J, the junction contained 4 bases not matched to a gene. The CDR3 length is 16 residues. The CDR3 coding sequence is TGTGCCACCAGTGAGGGGACTAGCGGGAGGCTGAATGAGCAGTTCTTC. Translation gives CATSEGTSGRLNEQFF.

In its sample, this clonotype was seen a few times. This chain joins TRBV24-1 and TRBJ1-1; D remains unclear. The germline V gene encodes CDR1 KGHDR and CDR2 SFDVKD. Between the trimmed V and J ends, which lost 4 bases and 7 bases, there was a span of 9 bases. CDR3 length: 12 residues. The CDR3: CATSDLNGEAFF. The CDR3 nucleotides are TGTGCCACCAGTGACTTAAACGGTGAAGCTTTCTTT.

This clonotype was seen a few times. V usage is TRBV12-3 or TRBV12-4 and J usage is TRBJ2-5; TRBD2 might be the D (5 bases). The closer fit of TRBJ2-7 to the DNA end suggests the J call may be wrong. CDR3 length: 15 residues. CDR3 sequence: CASSRSGASSYEQYF. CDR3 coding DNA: TGTGCCAGCAGCAGAAGCGGTGCTAGCTCCTACGAGCAGTACTTC.

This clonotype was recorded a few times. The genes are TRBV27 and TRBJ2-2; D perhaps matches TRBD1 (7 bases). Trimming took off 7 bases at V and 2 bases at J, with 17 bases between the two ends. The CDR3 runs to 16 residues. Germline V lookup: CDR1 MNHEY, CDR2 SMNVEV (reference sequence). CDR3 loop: CASTPLGGGNTGELFF. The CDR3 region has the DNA TGTGCCAGCACCCCCCTCGGAGGGGGCAACACCGGGGAGCTGTTTTTT.

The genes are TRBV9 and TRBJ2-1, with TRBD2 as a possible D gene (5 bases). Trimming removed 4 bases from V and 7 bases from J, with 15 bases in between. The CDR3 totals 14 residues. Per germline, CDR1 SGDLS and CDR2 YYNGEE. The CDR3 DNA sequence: TGTGCCAGCAGCAGAACTAGTCTCCCAAATGAGCAGTTCTTC. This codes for CASSRTSLPNEQFF.

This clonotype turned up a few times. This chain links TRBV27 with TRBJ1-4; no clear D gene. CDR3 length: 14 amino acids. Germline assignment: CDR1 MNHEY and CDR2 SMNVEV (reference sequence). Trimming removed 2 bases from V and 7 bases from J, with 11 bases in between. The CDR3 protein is CASSLGGWGEKLFF. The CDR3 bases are TGTGCCAGCAGTTTAGGTGGATGGGGTGAAAAACTGTTTTTT.

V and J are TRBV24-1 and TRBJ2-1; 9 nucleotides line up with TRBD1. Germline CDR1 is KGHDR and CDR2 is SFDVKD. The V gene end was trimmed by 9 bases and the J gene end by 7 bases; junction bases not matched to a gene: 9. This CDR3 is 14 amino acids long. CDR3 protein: CATEPGQGRNEQFF. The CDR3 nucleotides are TGTGCCACCGAACCGGGACAGGGTCGGAATGAGCAGTTCTTC.

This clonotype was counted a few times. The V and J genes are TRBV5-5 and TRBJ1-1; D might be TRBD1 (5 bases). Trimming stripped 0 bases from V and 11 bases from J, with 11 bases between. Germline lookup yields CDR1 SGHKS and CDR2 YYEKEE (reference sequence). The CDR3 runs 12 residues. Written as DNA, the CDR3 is TGTGCCAGCAGCTTGGAGGCAGGGAGGGCTTTCTTT. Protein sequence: CASSLEAGRAFF.

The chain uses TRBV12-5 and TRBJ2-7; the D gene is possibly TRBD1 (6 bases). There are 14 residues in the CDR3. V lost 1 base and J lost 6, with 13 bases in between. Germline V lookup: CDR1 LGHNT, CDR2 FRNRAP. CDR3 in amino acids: CASGLGGTLGEQYF. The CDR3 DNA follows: TGTGCTAGTGGTTTGGGGGGGACACTCGGCGAGCAGTACTTC.

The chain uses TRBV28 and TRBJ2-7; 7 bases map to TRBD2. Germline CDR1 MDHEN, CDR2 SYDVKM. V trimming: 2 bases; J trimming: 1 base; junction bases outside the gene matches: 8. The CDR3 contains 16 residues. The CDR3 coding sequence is TGTGCCAGCAGTTTAGTCCTAGCGGCAAGTTCCTACGAGCAGTACTTC. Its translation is CASSLVLAASSYEQYF.

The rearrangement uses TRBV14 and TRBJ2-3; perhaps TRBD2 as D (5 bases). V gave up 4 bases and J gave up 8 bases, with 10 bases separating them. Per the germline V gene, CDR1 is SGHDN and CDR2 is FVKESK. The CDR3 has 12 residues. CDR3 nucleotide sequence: TGTGCCAGCAGCCTCGAGAGGGTTACGCAGTATTTT. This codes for CASSLERVTQYF.

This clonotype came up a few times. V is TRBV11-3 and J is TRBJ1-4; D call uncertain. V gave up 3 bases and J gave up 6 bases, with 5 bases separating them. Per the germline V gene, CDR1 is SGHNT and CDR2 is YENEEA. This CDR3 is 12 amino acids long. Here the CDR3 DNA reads TGTGCCAGCAGCTTTGGTTATGAAAAACTGTTTTTT. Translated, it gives CASSFGYEKLFF.

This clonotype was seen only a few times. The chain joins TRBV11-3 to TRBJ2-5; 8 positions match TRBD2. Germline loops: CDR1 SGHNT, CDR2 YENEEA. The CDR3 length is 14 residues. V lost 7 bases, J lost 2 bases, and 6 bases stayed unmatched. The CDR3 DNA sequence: TGTGCCAGCAAAAATCGGGGGGGACAAGAGACCCAGTACTTC. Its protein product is CASKNRGGQETQYF.

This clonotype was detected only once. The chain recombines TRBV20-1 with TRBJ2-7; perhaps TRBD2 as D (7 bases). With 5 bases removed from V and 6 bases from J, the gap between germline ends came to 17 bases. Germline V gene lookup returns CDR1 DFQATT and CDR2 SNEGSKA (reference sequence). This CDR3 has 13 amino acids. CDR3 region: CSAGRGGAGEQYF. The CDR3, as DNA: TGCAGTGCTGGGAGGGGGGGGGCCGGCGAGCAGTACTTC.

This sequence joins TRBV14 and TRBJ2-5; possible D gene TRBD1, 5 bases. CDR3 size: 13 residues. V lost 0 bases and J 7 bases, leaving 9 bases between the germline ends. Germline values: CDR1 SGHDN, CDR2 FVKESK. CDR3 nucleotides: TGTGCCAGCAGCCAAGAGCTGCAGGGGACCCAGTACTTC. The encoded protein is CASSQELQGTQYF. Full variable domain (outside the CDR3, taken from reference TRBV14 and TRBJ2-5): EAGVTQFPSHSVIEKGQTVTLRCDPISGHDNLYWYRRVMGKEIKFLLHFVKESKQDESGMPNNRFLAERTGGTYSTLKVQPAELEDSGVYFCASSQELQGTQYFGPGTRLLVL.

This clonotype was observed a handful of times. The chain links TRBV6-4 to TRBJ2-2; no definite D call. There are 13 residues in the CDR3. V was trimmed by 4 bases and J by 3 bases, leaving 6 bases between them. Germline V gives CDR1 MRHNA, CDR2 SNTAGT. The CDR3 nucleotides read TGTGCCAGCAGTGGCAAGGACACCGGGGAGCTGTTTTTT. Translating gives CASSGKDTGELFF.